This T cell receptor beta chain is from a study of T cell responses to AZD1222 COVID-19 vaccine. Looking at the study overall: Timing groups of about 4 and about 12 weeks for second doses were pooled.

In germline, CDR1 is SEHNR, CDR2 FQNEAQ (reference sequence). V gave up 1 base and J gave up 5 bases, with 6 bases separating them. The CDR3 has 13 residues. General observations from the study: Unmutated variant regions are reportedly the target of nearly half of TCRs that are spike-specific. Donors, mostly white British, included more females; clonal diversity was possibly underestimated. The span of vaccine-associated CD4 TCRs extended across spike, with dominance at 160-218 and 743-854.

To note about this clone: Antigen unknown.

Profiled with immunoSEQ multiplex PCR; TCRdb holds only in-frame clones, not every one. The table lists about 53,000 clones, approximately 84% of them singletons. This clonotype was sampled from an adult in good health. The sample was peripheral blood, taken on day 0 of AZD1222 vaccination. This chain links TRBV7-9 with TRBJ2-1, with D unclear. The CDR3 is CASSLGPNNEQFF. Written as DNA, the CDR3 is TGTGCCAGCAGCTTAGGACCGAACAATGAGCAGTTCTTC.